This entry is about one T cell receptor (beta chain). In the authors' workflow: Filtering differed because ImmunoSEQ produced junction-only sequences that carried no quality scores. TCRdb keeps only in-frame clones here, not all; method: immunoSEQ multiplex PCR. V and J calls and clone size are as listed in that table; D and trimming were resolved from the DNA. The table shows a few million clones, with approximately 94% occurring only once. Germline CDR1 and CDR2: MNHNS and SASEGT. V shed 6 bases and J 8 bases; nucleotides not matched to a gene: 7. The CDR3 is 14 amino acids. This sample is drawn from a study of shared clonotypes between healthy human individuals. Study summary: Three plates were used per donor for CD4 naive, three for CD4 memory, two for CD8 naive and one for CD8 memory.

The donor population consisted of healthy HIV-negative adults with no recent acute infections or vaccinations. Nashville, Tennessee was home to all donors, who were Caucasian adults. This receptor was identified in a man in his late teens or twenties in good health. This chain uses TRBV6-1 with TRBJ2-1, with TRBD1 matching 10 bases. The sequencing input was naive CD4+ T cells sorted from blood. Subset indicated: CD45RA+ positively selected. DNA of the CDR3: TGTGCCAGCAGCCGACAGGGGGCCGTCGATGAGCAGTTCTTC. This translates into CASSRQGAVDEQFF.